One and the same sample provided the 9 T cell receptor beta chains below, sequenced in a study of T cell changes during pregnancy in multiple sclerosis. Only in-frame clones appear in the TCRdb table, and some are missing; sequencing was by immunoSEQ multiplex PCR. The sample carries 40,000 or so clones, 70% to 90% recorded once. This sample comprised CD4+ T cells from peripheral blood mononuclear cells, obtained before pregnancy. All receptors derive from a female donor with multiple sclerosis, enrolled in a pregnancy study.

This clone was detected only a few times. The chain uses TRBV7-2 and TRBJ1-3, with D unresolved. CDR1 is SGHTA, CDR2 FQGNSA, per germline. V was clipped by 1 base and J by 4 bases, with 11 bases between them. CDR3 size: 15 residues. The CDR3 is CASSLGGGYGNTIYF. For the CDR3, the DNA is TGTGCCAGCAGCTTAGGCGGAGGCTACGGAAACACCATATATTTT. The full variable domain, rest sourced from reference TRBV7-2 and TRBJ1-3, is GAGVSQSPSNKVTEKGKDVELRCDPISGHTALYWYRQSLGQGLEFLIYFQGNSAPDKSGLPSDRFSAERTGGSVSTLTIQRTQQEDSAVYLCASSLGGGYGNTIYFGEGSWLTVV.

J is TRBJ1-3 and V is TRBV13, with 8 bases that match TRBD1. This CDR3 is built from 16 residues. Trimming took 5 bases from V and 2 from J; bases not matched to a gene: 8. CDR1 PRHDT and CDR2 FYEKMQ come from the germline V gene (reference sequence). The CDR3 loop reads CASSQRQGAAGNTIYF. CDR3 nucleotides: TGTGCCAGCAGCCAGAGGCAGGGGGCGGCTGGAAACACCATATATTTT. Based on the CDR3 plus reference TRBV13 and TRBJ1-3, the full variable domain is AAGVIQSPRHLIKEKRETATLKCYPIPRHDTVYWYQQGPGQDPQFLISFYEKMQSDKGSIPDRFSAQQFSDYHSELNMSSLELGDSALYFCASSQRQGAAGNTIYFGEGSWLTVV.

This chain links TRBV5-3 with TRBJ2-4, with TRBD2 matching 15 bases. TRBV5-3 is flagged as an ORF with uncertain function. The junction had 8 bases not matched to a gene; V was cut back by 7 bases and J by 3 bases. The CDR3 length is 17 residues. The CDR3 here is CARAGLAGGPGKNIQYF. The CDR3 DNA reads as TGTGCCAGAGCCGGACTAGCGGGGGGGCCGGGCAAAAACATTCAGTACTTC.

V gene TRBV19 combines with J gene TRBJ1-1, with D possibly matching TRBD1 (6 bases). CDR1 and CDR2 (germline): LNHDA, SQIVND (reference sequence). The CDR3 is 14 residues long. V lost 4 bases, J lost 1 base, and 10 bases lay in between. CDR3 amino acids: CASSTLGGNTEAFF. CDR3 DNA: TGTGCCAGTAGTACGCTAGGGGGGAACACTGAAGCTTTCTTT.

V is TRBV7-9 and J is TRBJ2-7, with TRBD1 identical over 8 bases. Germline V gene data show CDR1 as SEHNR and CDR2 as FQNEAQ (reference sequence). V lost 5 bases, J lost 5 bases, and 17 bases stayed unmatched. The CDR3 spans 17 residues. The CDR3 DNA reads as TGTGCCAGCAGCCCCACCCCCCCGACAGGGGCAAGCCACGAGCAGTACTTC. Its translation: CASSPTPPTGASHEQYF.

The rearrangement uses TRBV28 and TRBJ1-2, with D perhaps matching TRBD1 (5 bases). This CDR3 has 12 residues. V lost 2 bases and J 5 bases, leaving 6 bases between the germline ends. The germline V gene has CDR1 MDHEN and CDR2 SYDVKM. The CDR3 sequence: CASSLGHYGYTF. In DNA form, the CDR3 reads TGTGCCAGCAGTTTAGGACATTATGGCTACACCTTC.

The rearrangement links TRBV5-1 to TRBJ1-3; D unclear. CDR3 size: 17 residues. With 1 base removed from V and 0 bases from J, the gap between germline ends came to 14 bases. Germline values: CDR1 SGHRS, CDR2 YFSETQ. CDR3 loop: CASSLSSSAYSGNTIYF. CDR3 DNA: TGCGCCAGCAGCTTGTCCTCGTCTGCCTACTCTGGAAACACCATATATTTT.

This chain connects TRBV4-2 to TRBJ1-4; no reliable D call. Trimming shortened V by 1 base and J by 2 bases, and 11 bases separated the two germline ends. Per germline, CDR1 LGHNA and CDR2 YNFKEQ. There are 16 residues in the CDR3. CDR3 loop: CASSQVADLTNEKLFF. In nucleotides, the CDR3 is TGTGCCAGCAGCCAAGTGGCGGATCTGACTAATGAAAAACTGTTTTTT.

This clone was found once. The chain recombines TRBV7-3 with TRBJ2-2; D is undetermined. The CDR3 loop spans 16 amino acids. Germline CDR1 SGHTA, CDR2 FQGTGA. Trimming removed 0 bases at V and 0 bases at J, with 8 bases between. The CDR3 sequence: CASSLTSSANTGELFF. In DNA, the CDR3 is TGTGCCAGCAGCTTAACCTCTTCCGCGAACACCGGGGAGCTGTTTTTT.